This T cell receptor beta chain was found in a study of cytomegalovirus exposure and HLA in healthy donors. Study in general: Among around 170 million T cells, an earlier analysis found around 100 million unique TCR beta sequences. The study's findings and limits: TCR beta chains associated with HLA were, in a later analysis, more clonally expanded than equally common others.

With regard to this clone: Its target is unknown.

Donors sampled were nominally healthy, though unrecorded immune exposures were likely. The CDR3 is 13 amino acids. Trimming left V 4 bases short and J 2 bases short, with 9 bases between. CDR1 and CDR2 from the germline V gene are LGHNA and YNFKEQ. The PCR made use of 60 Vbeta and 13 Jbeta primers. Profiling relied on immunoSEQ multiplex PCR, and the TCRdb table lists in-frame clones only, not all of them. The data show over 150,000 clones, 60% to 85% seen once. The sequencing input was PBMCs. The sequence came from a male donor in good health and CMV-seronegative. The genes are TRBV4-2 and TRBJ2-7; D is unclear. CDR3 sequence reads: CASSPISTYEQYF. The CDR3 nucleotides are TGTGCCAGCAGCCCTATCTCCACCTACGAGCAGTACTTC.